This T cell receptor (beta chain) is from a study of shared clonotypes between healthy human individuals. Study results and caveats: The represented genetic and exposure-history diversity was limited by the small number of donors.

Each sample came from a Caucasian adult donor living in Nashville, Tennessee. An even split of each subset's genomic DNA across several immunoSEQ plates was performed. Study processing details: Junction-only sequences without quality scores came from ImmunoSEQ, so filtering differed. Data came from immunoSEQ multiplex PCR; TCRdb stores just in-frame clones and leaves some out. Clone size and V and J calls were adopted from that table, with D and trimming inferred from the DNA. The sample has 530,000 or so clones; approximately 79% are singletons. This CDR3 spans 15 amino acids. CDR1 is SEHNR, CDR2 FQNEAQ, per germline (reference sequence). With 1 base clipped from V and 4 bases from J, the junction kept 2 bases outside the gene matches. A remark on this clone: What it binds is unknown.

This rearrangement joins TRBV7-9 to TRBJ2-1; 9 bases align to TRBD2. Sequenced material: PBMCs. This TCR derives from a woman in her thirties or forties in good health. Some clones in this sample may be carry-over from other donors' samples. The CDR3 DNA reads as TGTGCCAGCAGCTTAGGACTAGCGGTATACAATGAGCAGTTCTTC. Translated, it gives CASSLGLAVYNEQFF.